Following are 3 T cell receptor beta chains from one sample sequenced in a study of cytomegalovirus exposure and HLA in healthy donors. This PCR relied on a set of 60 Vbeta primers and 13 Jbeta primers. Sequenced by immunoSEQ multiplex PCR; TCRdb stores in-frame clones only, minus some. The repertoire has about 160,000 clones, 70% to 80% of them found once; the top ten carry around 4%. Sequences were obtained from PBMCs. Receptors were obtained from a man aged 40-49 years in good health and CMV-seronegative.

The table lists this clone with a few counts. The CDR3 loop reads CASMGRGELFF. CDR3 nucleotides: TGTGCCAGCATGGGCAGGGGGGAGCTGTTTTTT. The chain has TRBV9 and TRBJ2-2; the D is unclear. V was pared by 6 bases and J by 8 bases, with 8 bases between. The CDR3 has 11 residues. Germline V gene sequence: CDR1 SGDLS, CDR2 YYNGEE.

The chain employs TRBV4-1 and TRBJ2-1; D is perhaps TRBD1 (6 bases). V lost 1 base and J lost 3, with 13 bases in between. The CDR3 spans 16 residues. Germline loops: CDR1 MGHRA, CDR2 YSYEKL. As DNA, the CDR3 is TGCGCCAGCAGCCAAGTGAGTGGGACAAGCTACAATGAGCAGTTCTTC. Translation gives CASSQVSGTSYNEQFF.

The V gene is TRBV5-4, the J gene TRBJ2-2; the D gene is possibly TRBD1 (6 bases). CDR1 is SGHNT, CDR2 YYREEE, per germline (reference sequence). The CDR3 length is 15 residues. V dropped 1 base and J dropped 3 bases, with 10 bases sitting between them. CDR3 in amino acids: CASSLPGVDTGELFF. CDR3 nucleotide sequence: TGTGCCAGCAGCTTGCCAGGGGTAGACACCGGGGAGCTGTTTTTT.